The 9 T cell receptor beta chains listed next were all sequenced from one sample in a study of OX40 agonist ivuxolimab in advanced cancers. The protocol was immunoSEQ multiplex PCR, while the TCRdb copy is restricted to in-frame clones and leaves out a portion. The sample yields under 45,000 clones, around 73% seen once. Source: CD4+ or CD8+ T cells sorted from blood, taken in a trial of the OX40 agonist ivuxolimab. These receptor sequences come from an adult with an advanced solid tumor such as melanoma, head and neck, liver or kidney cancer.

CDR3: CASTDGSASPDTDTQYF. The CDR3 nucleotides read TGTGCCAGCACAGACGGCTCTGCGTCCCCCGACACAGATACGCAGTATTTT. The V gene is TRBV19, the J gene TRBJ2-3; D unclear. The germline gives CDR1 LNHDA, CDR2 SQIVND (reference sequence). V was pared by 9 bases and J by 2 bases, with 24 bases between. The CDR3 runs 17 residues.

J is TRBJ2-1 and V is TRBV9; D might be TRBD2 (6 bases). The germline V and J ends were trimmed by 6 bases and 5 bases, with 12 bases remaining between them. The CDR3 has 13 amino acids. Germline V gives CDR1 SGDLS, CDR2 YYNGEE. The CDR3 reads CASNRGGDNEQFF. The DNA for the CDR3 is TGTGCCAGCAATCGGGGAGGAGACAATGAGCAGTTCTTC.

This sequence joins TRBV7-2 and TRBJ2-3; D remains ambiguous. CDR1 and CDR2 (germline): SGHTA, FQGNSA. The CDR3 runs 14 residues. V was clipped by 5 bases and J by 6 bases, with 15 bases between them. The CDR3 loop reads CASSISTRVDTQYF. In DNA, the CDR3 is TGTGCCAGCAGCATAAGTACCCGGGTCGATACGCAGTATTTT.

This chain connects TRBV7-2 to TRBJ1-5; D gene unclear. Trimming removed 4 bases at V and 3 bases at J, with 13 bases between. CDR3 length equals 15 residues. Germline V CDR1 and CDR2: SGHTA, FQGNSA. CDR3 region: CASSYGMVFNQPQHF. CDR3 nucleotide sequence: TGTGCCAGCAGCTACGGGATGGTTTTCAATCAGCCCCAGCATTTT.

The DNA for the CDR3 is TGTGCCAGCAGAACAGGGCCATATGGCTACACCTTC. Its protein product is CASRTGPYGYTF. The chain has TRBV27 and TRBJ1-2, with D possibly being TRBD1 (6 bases). The CDR3 has 12 residues. V dropped 6 bases and J dropped 5 bases, with 10 bases sitting between them. CDR1 MNHEY and CDR2 SMNVEV come from the germline V gene (reference sequence).

This chain links TRBV2 with TRBJ1-1; maybe TRBD1 (5 bases). Germline loops: CDR1 SNHLY, CDR2 FYNNEI. Trimming left V 4 bases short and J 1 base short, with 10 bases between. The CDR3 has 14 residues. For the CDR3, the DNA is TGTGCCAGCAGTGGTGTCAGGGCGAACACTGAAGCTTTCTTT. Amino acids: CASSGVRANTEAFF.

This chain links TRBV30 with TRBJ2-7; unclear D gene. This CDR3 is built from 12 residues. Germline CDR1 is GTSNPN and CDR2 is SVGIG (reference sequence). V lost 4 bases, J lost 1 base, and 8 bases lay in between. The CDR3 protein is CAWTRASYEQYF. CDR3 DNA: TGTGCCTGGACTAGAGCTTCCTACGAGCAGTACTTC.

The chain carries TRBV25-1 and TRBJ2-5, with 12 bases fitting TRBD2. This CDR3 is built from 13 residues. The germline CDR1 and CDR2 sequences are MGHDK and SYGVNS. Trimming took 8 bases from V and 5 from J; bases not matched to a gene: 3. The CDR3 nucleotides are TGTGCCAGCTCCACTAGCGGGAGGGAGACCCAGTACTTC. As protein: CASSTSGRETQYF.

V usage is TRBV27 and J usage is TRBJ2-1; 9 bases are shared with TRBD2. J was trimmed by 9 bases and V by 1 base; bases with no gene match: 16. This CDR3 has 18 amino acids. CDR1 and CDR2 (germline): MNHEY, SMNVEV (reference sequence). The CDR3 DNA sequence: TGTGCCAGCAGTTTATTACGGATGGGGCGGGAGGGCCCGGGTGAGCAGTTCTTC. Its protein is CASSLLRMGREGPGEQFF.